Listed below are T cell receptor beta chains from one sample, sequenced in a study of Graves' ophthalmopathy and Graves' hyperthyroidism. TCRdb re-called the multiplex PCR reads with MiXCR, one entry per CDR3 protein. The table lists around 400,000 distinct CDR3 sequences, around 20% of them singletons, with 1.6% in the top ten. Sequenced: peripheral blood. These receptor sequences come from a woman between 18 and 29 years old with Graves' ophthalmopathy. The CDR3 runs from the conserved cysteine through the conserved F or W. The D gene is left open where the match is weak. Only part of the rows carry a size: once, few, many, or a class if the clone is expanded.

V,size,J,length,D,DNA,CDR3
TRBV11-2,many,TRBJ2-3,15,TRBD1,TGTGCCAGCAGAGCGATGGGGACAGGGGGGGATACGCAGTATTTT,CASRAMGTGGDTQYF
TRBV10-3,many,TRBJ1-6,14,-,TGTGCCATCAGTGATGGCAGGGGTAATTCACCCCTCCACTTT,CAISDGRGNSPLHF
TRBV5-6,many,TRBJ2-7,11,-,TGTGCCAGCAGCTCTTCCGGGACGGAGTACTTC,CASSSSGTEYF
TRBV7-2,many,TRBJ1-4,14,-,TGTGCCAGCAGCTTAGGGGCAACTAATGAAAAACTGTTTTTT,CASSLGATNEKLFF
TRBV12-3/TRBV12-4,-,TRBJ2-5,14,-,TGTGCCAGCAGCAACGGTGGTTCGCAAGAGACCCAGTACTTC,CASSNGGSQETQYF
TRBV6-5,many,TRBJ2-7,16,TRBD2,TGTGTCAGCAGTTACTCCGGACTAGCGGATGTCTACGAGCAGTACTTC,CVSSYSGLADVYEQYF
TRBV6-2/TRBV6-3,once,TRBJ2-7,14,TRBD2,TGTGCCAGCCGACCTCTAGCGGGAGCGTACGAGCAGTACTTC,CASRPLAGAYEQYF
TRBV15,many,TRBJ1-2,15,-,TGTGCCACCAGCAGAGAGGGGAGGGGGGGCTTGGGCTACACCTTC,CATSREGRGGLGYTF
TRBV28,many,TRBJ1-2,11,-,TGTGCCAGCAGGAGACAGGCCTACTACACCTTC,CASRRQAYYTF
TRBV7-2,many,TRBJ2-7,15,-,TGTGCCAGCAGGGAGGGGACAGTAAGCTCCTACGAGCAGTACTTC,CASREGTVSSYEQYF
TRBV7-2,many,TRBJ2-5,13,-,TGTGCCAGCAGCTTCACGATGCAAGAGACCCAGTACTTC,CASSFTMQETQYF
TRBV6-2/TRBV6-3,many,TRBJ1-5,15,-,TGTGCCAGCAGTCCGGACATCTATAGCAATCAGCCCCAGCATTTT,CASSPDIYSNQPQHF
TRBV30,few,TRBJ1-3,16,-,TGTGCCTGGAATCCCGGGACGCGGTCCTCTGGAAACACCATATATTTT,CAWNPGTRSSGNTIYF
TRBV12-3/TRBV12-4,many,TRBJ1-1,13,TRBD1,TGTGCCACCACGACAGGGGGAGTAGCAGAAGCTTTCTTT,CATTTGGVAEAFF
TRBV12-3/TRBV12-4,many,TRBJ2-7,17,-,TGTGCCAGCAGTCCCCGGTGGGGGCGGACTAACTCCGACGAGCAGTACTTC,CASSPRWGRTNSDEQYF